One and the same sample provided the 28 T cell receptor beta chains below, sequenced in a study of blood T cell repertoires in COVID-19. Some clones are missing from TCRdb's copy, which holds only in-frame ones; the method was immunoSEQ multiplex PCR. The sample has tens of thousands of clones, about nine tenths seen once; the top ten hold 3% to 4.5%. Sequenced: peripheral blood. These receptors were taken from a man aged 40-55 years with COVID-19, enrolled during active disease.

This clone turned up a few times. The V gene is TRBV4-2, the J gene TRBJ1-2, with 8 bases matching TRBD1. CDR3 length: 17 residues. Trimming cost V 0 bases and J 4 bases; bases outside gene matches: 10. Germline-derived CDR1 and CDR2 are LGHNA and YNFKEQ. CDR3 nucleotide sequence: TGTGCCAGCAGCCAAGATGCGTCGACGGGGACAGGCTATGGCTACACCTTC. It codes for CASSQDASTGTGYGYTF.

The J gene is TRBJ2-7, the V gene TRBV6-4; D not resolved. Trimming shortened V by 0 bases and J by 0 bases, and 9 bases separated the two germline ends. The CDR3 consists of 15 residues. Germline V CDR1 and CDR2: MRHNA, SNTAGT. The CDR3 region is CASSDSRASSYEQYF. The CDR3 DNA follows: TGTGCCAGCAGTGACTCGAGAGCGAGCTCCTACGAGCAGTACTTC.

This sequence joins TRBV4-1 and TRBJ2-3; TRBD2 agrees at 13 bases. Germline CDR1 MGHRA, CDR2 YSYEKL. V lost 1 base to trimming and J lost 2 bases; unmatched junction nucleotides: 9. The CDR3 consists of 19 residues. This chain's CDR3 is CASSQVTSGGELLTDTQYF. The CDR3 nucleotides read TGCGCCAGCAGCCAAGTTACTAGCGGGGGGGAATTACTCACAGATACGCAGTATTTT.

CDR3 region: CASRLLLDRDSPLHF. The CDR3 DNA sequence: TGTGCCAGCAGACTCCTTCTTGACAGAGACTCACCCCTCCACTTT. The J gene is TRBJ1-6, the V gene TRBV2; a weak D match, TRBD1 (5 bases). Germline V gene data show CDR1 as SNHLY and CDR2 as FYNNEI. V shed 6 bases and J shed 10 bases, with 19 bases lying between them. The CDR3 is made up of 15 amino acids.

The chain recombines TRBV30 with TRBJ2-2; 8 nucleotides agree with TRBD1. The CDR3 spans 15 residues. CDR1 and CDR2 (germline): GTSNPN, SVGIG (reference sequence). V was pared by 5 bases and J by 7 bases, with 12 bases of the junction left unmatched. Here the CDR3 reads CAWDQDGTGFGELFF. The CDR3, as DNA: TGTGCCTGGGACCAGGACGGGACAGGTTTCGGGGAGCTGTTTTTT.

CDR3 sequence reads: CASSIVRTGLNTGELFF. CDR3 nucleotide sequence: TGTGCCAGTAGTATTGTGCGGACAGGGTTGAACACCGGGGAGCTGTTTTTT. This chain uses TRBV19 with TRBJ2-2, with 8 bases fitting TRBD1. The length of the CDR3 is 17 residues. Germline assignment: CDR1 LNHDA and CDR2 SQIVND (reference sequence). The V and J ends lost 3 bases and 1 base, in that order; junction bases with no gene match: 7.

The chain combines TRBV18 with TRBJ2-2; 8 nucleotides line up with TRBD1. CDR1 and CDR2 from the germline V gene are KGHSH and LQKENI. The CDR3 totals 16 residues. The V and J ends lost 5 bases and 3 bases, in that order; junction bases with no gene match: 8. Here the CDR3 reads CASSDGQGGHTGELFF. The CDR3 region has the DNA TGTGCCAGCTCAGACGGACAGGGAGGACACACCGGGGAGCTGTTTTTT. Looking up the rest from reference TRBV18 and TRBJ2-2 gives the full variable domain: NAGVMQNPRHLVRRRGQEARLRCSPMKGHSHVYWYRQLPEEGLKFMVYLQKENIIDESGMPKERFSAEFPKEGPSILRIQQVVRGDSAAYFCASSDGQGGHTGELFFGEGSRLTVL.

The chain combines TRBV27 with TRBJ2-7; D unresolved. Germline CDR1 is MNHEY and CDR2 is SMNVEV (reference sequence). V was trimmed by 5 bases and J by 4 bases, leaving 15 bases between them. CDR3 length: 14 amino acids. The CDR3 protein is CASSTSSTAYEQYF. The DNA of the CDR3 is TGTGCCAGCAGTACTTCCTCTACAGCTTACGAGCAGTACTTC.

The chain has TRBV30 and TRBJ1-4; the D is unclear. CDR1 is GTSNPN and CDR2 is SVGIG in the germline V gene (reference sequence). This CDR3 is built from 17 residues. Trimming cost V 0 bases and J 8 bases, with 22 bases left between them. Here the CDR3 DNA reads TGTGCCTGGAGTGTAGCGGGTTTTGCGGGTCTCCGGGAAAAACTGTTTTTT. Translating it yields CAWSVAGFAGLREKLFF.

The gene calls are TRBV28 and TRBJ2-5; D possibly corresponds to TRBD2 (6 bases). Germline values: CDR1 MDHEN, CDR2 SYDVKM. CDR3 length equals 15 residues. V lost 5 bases and J lost 2, with 15 bases in between. The CDR3 coding sequence is TGTGCCAGCAGTCTGCCGGGGGTGGCTCAAGAGACCCAGTACTTC. Encoded protein: CASSLPGVAQETQYF.

The genes are TRBV2 and TRBJ1-6; D possibly corresponds to TRBD1 (5 bases). Germline V lookup: CDR1 SNHLY, CDR2 FYNNEI. V was cut by 5 bases and J by 6 bases, with 14 bases left in between. CDR3 length: 15 residues. The CDR3 coding sequence is TGTGCCAGCAGTACAAGGGCAGGGCTTAATTCACCCCTCCACTTT. Translating it yields CASSTRAGLNSPLHF.

The V gene is TRBV4-2, the J gene TRBJ1-2; 9 nucleotides line up with TRBD1. Trimming removed 0 bases from V and 4 bases from J; junction bases left unmatched: 3. CDR3 size: 15 residues. Germline V gene lookup returns CDR1 LGHNA and CDR2 YNFKEQ. The CDR3 nucleotides read TGTGCCAGCAGCCAAGATGGACAGGGGTTCTATGGCTACACCTTC. Its protein product is CASSQDGQGFYGYTF.

The J gene is TRBJ1-2, the V gene TRBV13, with a possible D match to TRBD1 (5 bases). The CDR3 extends over 14 amino acids. Germline V gene lookup returns CDR1 PRHDT and CDR2 FYEKMQ (reference sequence). Trimming took 2 bases from V and 3 from J, leaving 10 bases between them. Here the CDR3 DNA reads TGTGCCAGCAGCTTAACGGGGGTTGACTATGGCTACACCTTC. As protein: CASSLTGVDYGYTF.

CDR3 DNA sequence: TGTGCCAGCCTCGGGGAGGACGAAAAACTGTTTTTT. It encodes CASLGEDEKLFF. The chain recombines TRBV2 with TRBJ1-4; D is ambiguous. Trimming removed 8 bases from V and 8 bases from J, with 12 bases in between. This CDR3 has 12 residues. Germline V gene lookup returns CDR1 SNHLY and CDR2 FYNNEI.

This clone was picked up one time. The V gene is TRBV5-1, the J gene TRBJ2-1; a weak D match, TRBD1 (5 bases). Germline CDR1 is SGHRS and CDR2 is YFSETQ. V was clipped by 3 bases and J by 9 bases, with 13 bases between them. CDR3 length equals 13 residues. CDR3 in amino acids: CASSSLQAAEQFF. CDR3 bases: TGCGCCAGCAGCTCCTTACAGGCGGCTGAGCAGTTCTTC.

The chain uses TRBV30 and TRBJ1-6; 10 bases align to TRBD1. V lost 0 bases to trimming and J lost 8 bases; unmatched junction nucleotides: 4. Germline assignment: CDR1 GTSNPN and CDR2 SVGIG (reference sequence). The CDR3 length is 15 residues. CDR3 region: CAWSVPGTGDSPLHF. The CDR3 region has the DNA TGTGCCTGGAGTGTACCGGGGACAGGGGATTCACCCCTCCACTTT.

The chain's CDR3 is CASSLVSSYNEQFF. The CDR3 coding sequence is TGTGCCAGCAGCTTGGTTAGCTCCTACAATGAGCAGTTCTTC. V and J are TRBV5-4 and TRBJ2-1, with no clear D. Germline values: CDR1 SGHNT, CDR2 YYREEE (reference sequence). The CDR3 is 14 residues long. V was pared by 0 bases and J by 0 bases, with 4 bases between.

In regard to this clone: Other nucleotide sequences from this sample produce the same CDR3. The V gene is TRBV5-1, the J gene TRBJ1-1, with D unresolved. The germline V gene has CDR1 SGHRS and CDR2 YFSETQ. The ends were cut back, 0 bases at V and 1 base at J, with 4 bases in the middle. This CDR3 spans 13 amino acids. This CDR3 is CASSLGANTEAFF. The CDR3 nucleotides are TGCGCCAGCAGCTTGGGCGCGAACACTGAAGCTTTCTTT.

The chain recombines TRBV6-2 or TRBV6-3 with TRBJ2-1; D is uncertain. Trimming took 5 bases from V and 5 from J, leaving 16 bases between them. Germline CDR1 and CDR2: MNHEY and SVGEGT. The CDR3 extends over 15 amino acids. CDR3 DNA sequence: TGTGCCAGCAGTCCACCACCCCCCACACACAATGAGCAGTTCTTC. Translation: CASSPPPPTHNEQFF.

This chain uses TRBV7-3 with TRBJ2-3; TRBD1 matches 10 bases. V gave up 4 bases and J gave up 5 bases; unmatched junction bases: 6. The germline V gene encodes CDR1 SGHTA and CDR2 FQGTGA. The CDR3 runs to 15 residues. This CDR3 is CASSSDRGRRDTQYF. In DNA, the CDR3 is TGTGCCAGCAGCTCCGACAGGGGGCGCAGAGATACGCAGTATTTT.

V gene TRBV18 combines with J gene TRBJ1-2; TRBD1 matches at 7 bases. The length of the CDR3 is 13 residues. CDR1 is KGHSH and CDR2 is LQKENI in the germline V gene. V was clipped by 3 bases and J by 6 bases; unmatched bases: 4. This CDR3 is CASSPRQGDGYTF. The CDR3, as DNA: TGTGCCAGCTCACCCCGACAGGGAGATGGCTACACCTTC.

V usage is TRBV28 and J usage is TRBJ2-7, with 9 bases fitting TRBD1. This CDR3 region has 15 residues. Germline V gene lookup returns CDR1 MDHEN and CDR2 SYDVKM. The V and J ends lost 2 bases and 3 bases, in that order; junction bases with no gene match: 5. The CDR3 protein is CASSLGGGQGYEQYF. In DNA form, the CDR3 reads TGTGCCAGCAGTTTAGGGGGGGGACAGGGCTACGAGCAGTACTTC.

This chain links TRBV7-9 with TRBJ2-5; 10 nucleotides line up with TRBD2. Per the germline V gene, CDR1 is SEHNR and CDR2 is FQNEAQ (reference sequence). The V and J ends lost 11 bases and 2 bases, in that order; junction bases with no gene match: 14. The CDR3 loop spans 16 amino acids. The CDR3 reads CAAKFELAGTQETQYF. The CDR3 coding sequence is TGTGCCGCCAAATTCGAACTAGCGGGGACTCAAGAGACCCAGTACTTC.

The rearrangement joins TRBV18 to TRBJ1-4; 7 nucleotides align to TRBD1. CDR3 length: 14 residues. V was clipped by 4 bases and J by 10 bases; unmatched bases: 9. Germline loops: CDR1 KGHSH, CDR2 LQKENI. The CDR3, as DNA: TGTGCCAGCTCACGTGAATCCAGGGGGGTAAAACTGTTTTTT. The encoded protein is CASSRESRGVKLFF.

The chain employs TRBV2 and TRBJ1-2; TRBD1 matches at 7 bases. Losses at the gene ends were 11 bases for V and 7 bases for J; bases not matched to a gene: 4. The CDR3 extends over 10 amino acids. CDR1 and CDR2 (germline): SNHLY, FYNNEI. The CDR3 sequence: CAPGTVGYTF. The CDR3 DNA is TGTGCCCCCGGGACAGTTGGCTACACCTTC.

The chain carries TRBV18 and TRBJ2-7, with 11 bases lining up with TRBD1. There are 16 residues in the CDR3. Germline CDR1 is KGHSH and CDR2 is LQKENI. Losses at the gene ends were 0 bases for V and 7 bases for J; bases not matched to a gene: 8. CDR3 DNA sequence: TGTGCCAGCTCACCACCCCCCGGACAGGGGGCTAGAGAGCAGTACTTC. Amino acids: CASSPPPGQGAREQYF.

This clone was seen once. V and J are TRBV13 and TRBJ1-2; D is ambiguous. This CDR3 comprises 15 residues. Trimming shortened V by 3 bases and J by 8 bases, and 19 bases separated the two germline ends. Germline loops: CDR1 PRHDT, CDR2 FYEKMQ (reference sequence). The CDR3 sequence is CASSLGRSLSKGYTF. The DNA of the CDR3 is TGTGCCAGCAGCTTGGGCAGGTCTTTATCTAAAGGCTACACCTTC. Full variable domain (rest looked up from reference TRBV13 and TRBJ1-2): AAGVIQSPRHLIKEKRETATLKCYPIPRHDTVYWYQQGPGQDPQFLISFYEKMQSDKGSIPDRFSAQQFSDYHSELNMSSLELGDSALYFCASSLGRSLSKGYTFGSGTRLTVV.

The chain links TRBV7-9 to TRBJ2-3, with 12 nucleotides matching TRBD2. CDR1 and CDR2 from the germline V gene are SEHNR and FQNEAQ (reference sequence). The CDR3 runs to 17 residues. With V trimmed by 2 bases and J by 6 bases, 9 bases remained unmatched. CDR3: CASSLQNLAGGPDTQYF. For the CDR3, the DNA is TGTGCCAGCAGCTTACAAAACCTAGCGGGGGGGCCGGATACGCAGTATTTT.